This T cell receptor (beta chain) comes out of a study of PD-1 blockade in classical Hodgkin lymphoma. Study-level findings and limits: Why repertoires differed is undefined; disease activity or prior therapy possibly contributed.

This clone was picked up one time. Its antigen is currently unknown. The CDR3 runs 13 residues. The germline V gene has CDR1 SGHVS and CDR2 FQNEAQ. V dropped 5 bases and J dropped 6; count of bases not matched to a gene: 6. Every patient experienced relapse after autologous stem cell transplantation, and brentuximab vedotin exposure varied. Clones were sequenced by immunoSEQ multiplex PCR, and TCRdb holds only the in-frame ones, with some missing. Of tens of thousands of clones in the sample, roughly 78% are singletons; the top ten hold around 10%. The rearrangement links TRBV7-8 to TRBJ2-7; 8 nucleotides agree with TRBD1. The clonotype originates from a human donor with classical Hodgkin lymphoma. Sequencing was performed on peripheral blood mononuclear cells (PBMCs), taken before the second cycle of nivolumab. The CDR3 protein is CASSLGQEGEQYF. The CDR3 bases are TGTGCCAGCAGCCTGGGACAGGAGGGCGAGCAGTACTTC.